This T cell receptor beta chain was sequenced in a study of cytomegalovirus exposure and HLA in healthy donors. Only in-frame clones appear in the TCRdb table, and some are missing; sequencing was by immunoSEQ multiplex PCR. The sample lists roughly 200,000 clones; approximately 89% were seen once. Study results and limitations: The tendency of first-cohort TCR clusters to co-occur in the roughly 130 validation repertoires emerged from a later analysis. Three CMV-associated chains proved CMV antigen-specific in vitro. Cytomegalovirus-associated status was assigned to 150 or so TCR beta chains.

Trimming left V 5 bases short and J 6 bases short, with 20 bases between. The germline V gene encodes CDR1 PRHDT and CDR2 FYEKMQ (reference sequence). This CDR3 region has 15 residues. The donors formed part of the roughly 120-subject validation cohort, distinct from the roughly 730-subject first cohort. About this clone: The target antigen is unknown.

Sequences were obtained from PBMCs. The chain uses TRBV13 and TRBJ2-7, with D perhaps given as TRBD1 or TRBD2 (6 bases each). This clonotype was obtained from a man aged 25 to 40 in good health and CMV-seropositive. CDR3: CASSPRTEGGLEQYF. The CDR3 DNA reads TGTGCCAGCAGCCCTCGGACAGAGGGGGGTCTCGAGCAGTACTTC.